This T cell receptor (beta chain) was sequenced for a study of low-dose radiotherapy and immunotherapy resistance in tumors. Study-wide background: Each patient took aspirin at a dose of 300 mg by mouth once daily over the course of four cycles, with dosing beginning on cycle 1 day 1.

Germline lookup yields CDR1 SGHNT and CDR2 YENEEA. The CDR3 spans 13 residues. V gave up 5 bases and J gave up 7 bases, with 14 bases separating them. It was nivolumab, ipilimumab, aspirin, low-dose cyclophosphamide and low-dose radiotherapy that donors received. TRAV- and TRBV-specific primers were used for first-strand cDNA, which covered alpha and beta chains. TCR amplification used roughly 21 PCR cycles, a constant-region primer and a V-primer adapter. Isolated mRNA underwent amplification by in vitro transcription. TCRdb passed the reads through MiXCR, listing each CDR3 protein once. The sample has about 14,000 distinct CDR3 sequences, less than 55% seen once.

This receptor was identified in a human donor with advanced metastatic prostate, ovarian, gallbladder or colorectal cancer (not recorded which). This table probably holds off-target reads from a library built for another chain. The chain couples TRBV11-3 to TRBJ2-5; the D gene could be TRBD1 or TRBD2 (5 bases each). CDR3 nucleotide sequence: TGTGCCAGCAGCCCGGGACCCGGCTGGACCCAGTACTTC. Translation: CASSPGPGWTQYF.